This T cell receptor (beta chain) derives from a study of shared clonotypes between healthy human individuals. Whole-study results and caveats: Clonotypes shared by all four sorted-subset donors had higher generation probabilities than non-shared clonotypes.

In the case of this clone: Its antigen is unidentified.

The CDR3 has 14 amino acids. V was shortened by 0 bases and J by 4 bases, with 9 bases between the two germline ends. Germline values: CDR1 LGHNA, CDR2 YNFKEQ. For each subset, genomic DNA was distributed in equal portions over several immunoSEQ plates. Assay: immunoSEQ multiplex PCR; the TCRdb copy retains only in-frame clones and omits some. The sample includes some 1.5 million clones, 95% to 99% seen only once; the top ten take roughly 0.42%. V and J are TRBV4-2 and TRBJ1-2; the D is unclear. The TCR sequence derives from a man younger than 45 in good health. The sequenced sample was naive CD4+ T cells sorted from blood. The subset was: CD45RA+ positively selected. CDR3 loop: CASSQDRDTYGYTF. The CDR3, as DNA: TGTGCCAGCAGCCAAGATAGAGACACCTATGGCTACACCTTC.